This TCR beta chain was retrieved from a study of long-term antiretroviral therapy in people with HIV. Study findings and constraints: Among HIV repertoires, CDR3 length ranges were narrower than those of controls. It was not possible to obtain data on ART adherence, viral resistance or therapy changes.

The run of the v3.0 immunoSEQ assay was at survey level. Assay: immunoSEQ multiplex PCR; the TCRdb copy retains only in-frame clones and omits some. The data show about 30,000 clones, 94% seen once. About this clone: Its antigen remains unknown.

Every donor contributed at least one pre-ART and at least two post-ART PBMC samples. CDR1 and CDR2 (germline): SQVTM, ANQGSEA. The J segment lost 4 bases and the V segment lost 7 bases, leaving 13 bases of the junction unmatched. The CDR3 contains 15 residues. The V call is TRBV29-1, the J call TRBJ2-1; 7 positions agree with TRBD2. Sequenced here: unsorted PBMCs, sampled just over 5 years after starting antiretroviral therapy. The sequence came from a woman in her forties or fifties with HIV. The DNA of the CDR3 is TGCAGCGCTAGCAGAGCGGGGCTTCTTTACAATGAGCAGTTCTTC. It codes for CSASRAGLLYNEQFF.